Below, 3 T cell receptor beta chains from the same sample are listed, as sequenced in a study of blood T cell repertoires in COVID-19. The method was immunoSEQ multiplex PCR; TCRdb's version includes in-frame clones alone and lacks a portion of them. This table has roughly 77,000 clones, about 87% appearing once. Material: peripheral blood. These receptors were obtained from an elderly woman with active COVID-19.

The chain joins TRBV10-3 to TRBJ2-7, with 10 bases aligning to TRBD1. CDR3 length equals 14 residues. Germline loops: CDR1 ENHRY, CDR2 SYGVKD. Trimming at V came to 6 bases and at J to 5 bases, leaving 7 bases not matched to a gene. This chain's CDR3 is CAISHGQGGDEQYF. The CDR3 DNA follows: TGTGCCATCAGCCATGGACAGGGGGGTGACGAGCAGTACTTC.

The V call is TRBV11-1, the J call TRBJ1-4, with a possible D match to TRBD1 (6 bases). Germline assignment: CDR1 SGHAT and CDR2 FQDESV (reference sequence). CDR3 length: 14 amino acids. V was shortened by 4 bases and J by 7 bases, with 13 bases between the two germline ends. The CDR3 bases are TGTGCCAGCAGCTCACTACAGGGTGGTGAAAAACTGTTTTTT. Translation: CASSSLQGGEKLFF.

This clone was recorded once. J is TRBJ2-3 and V is TRBV25-1, with 10 bases that match TRBD2. This CDR3 comprises 13 residues. V shed 10 bases and J 6 bases; nucleotides not matched to a gene: 7. From germline, CDR1 is MGHDK and CDR2 SYGVNS. The CDR3 bases are TGTGCCACCGAGCGGGAGGGCCTGGATACGCAGTATTTT. Protein product: CATEREGLDTQYF.